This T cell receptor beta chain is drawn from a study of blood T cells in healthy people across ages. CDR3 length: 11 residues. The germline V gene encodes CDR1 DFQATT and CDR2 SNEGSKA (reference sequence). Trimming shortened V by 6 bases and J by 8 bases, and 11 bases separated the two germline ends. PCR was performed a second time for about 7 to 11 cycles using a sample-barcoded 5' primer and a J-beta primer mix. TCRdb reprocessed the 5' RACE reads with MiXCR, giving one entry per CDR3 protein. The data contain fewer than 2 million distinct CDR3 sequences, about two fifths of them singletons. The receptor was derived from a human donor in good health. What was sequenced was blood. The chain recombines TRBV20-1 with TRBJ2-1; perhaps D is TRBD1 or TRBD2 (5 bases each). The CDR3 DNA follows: TGCAGTGCCGGGGTGGGGGATGAGCAGTTCTTC. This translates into CSAGVGDEQFF.